A single sample gave rise to the 11 T cell receptor beta chains below, sequenced in a study of T-cell reconstitution after alpha-beta-depleted transplantation in children (dated by TCRdb to between 2015 and 2016). The library was prepared using PCR. The sample was run on an Illumina HiSeq 2500. Molecular barcoding was employed in the preparation of TCR libraries, with unique molecular identifiers being used to normalize TCRbeta repertoire quantification. Using fastp trimming at Q25 and MiXCR clonotype assembly, TCRdb reanalyzed the public sequencing data and kept in-frame beta chains. Duplicate CDR3 protein sequences are folded into a single record with the most common DNA and genes. The sample data list roughly 190,000 distinct CDR3 sequences, and 13% to 15% of these were observed just once. Jointly, the top ten make up roughly 13% of the sample. Sample: PBMCs from the stem cell graft donor, taken from the stem cell graft. The receptors derive from a human donor who donated a stem cell graft to a child with acute lymphoblastic leukemia.

This clonotype was recorded many times. The chain employs TRBV20-1 and TRBJ2-2; TRBD2 aligns across 12 bases. Unmatched junction bases numbered 2, after V lost 6 bases and J lost 3 bases. There are 14 residues in the CDR3. Germline CDR1 DFQATT, CDR2 SNEGSKA (reference sequence). The CDR3 is CSALAGGYTGELFF. In DNA, the CDR3 is TGCAGTGCGCTAGCGGGAGGGTACACCGGGGAGCTGTTTTTT.

This clonotype was seen repeatedly, ten times or more. This chain links TRBV20-1 with TRBJ1-2; D is uncertain. Germline CDR1 reads DFQATT; CDR2 reads SNEGSKA (reference sequence). Deletions cut 1 base from V and 3 bases from J, with 6 bases between. The CDR3 sequence is 12 residues long. The CDR3 DNA is TGCAGTGCTAGAGGAATTTACTATGGCTACACCTTC. Protein product: CSARGIYYGYTF.

The table lists this clonotype with many counts. This chain joins TRBV20-1 and TRBJ1-5; D is unclear. Germline V gives CDR1 DFQATT, CDR2 SNEGSKA (reference sequence). V was pared by 3 bases and J by 5 bases, with 11 bases between. The CDR3 length is 13 residues. The CDR3 nucleotides are TGCAGTGCTAGGCGAGGCGGTGATCAGCCCCAGCATTTT. It specifies CSARRGGDQPQHF.

There are many counts of this clonotype. This rearrangement joins TRBV7-8 to TRBJ2-5; possibly TRBD2 for D (5 bases). There are 14 residues in the CDR3. Trimming took off 3 bases at V and 5 bases at J, with 13 bases between the two ends. CDR1 is SGHVS, CDR2 FQNEAQ, per germline. For the CDR3, the DNA is TGTGCCAGCAGCTTTGTGTCTAGCCTGGAGACCCAGTACTTC. Its translation: CASSFVSSLETQYF.

This clonotype showed up many times. The genes are TRBV7-9 and TRBJ1-3; D uncertain. V was trimmed by 5 bases and J by 4 bases, leaving 6 bases between them. CDR3 length: 12 residues. CDR1 and CDR2 from the germline V gene are SEHNR and FQNEAQ (reference sequence). CDR3 in DNA: TGTGCCAGCAGCCCAAAGGGAAACACCATATATTTT. Its translation: CASSPKGNTIYF.

This clonotype was recorded at least ten times. The V call is TRBV11-2, the J call TRBJ2-1; 13 nucleotides align to TRBD2. Germline CDR1 SGHAT, CDR2 FQNNGV. The junction had 1 base not matched to a gene; V was cut back by 1 base and J by 1 base. The length of the CDR3 is 17 residues. CDR3 DNA sequence: TGTGCCAGCAGCTTAGTGGGACTAGCGGGATCCTACAATGAGCAGTTCTTC. Its protein is CASSLVGLAGSYNEQFF.

This clonotype was picked up many times. The rearrangement joins TRBV12-3 or TRBV12-4 to TRBJ2-7; weak D call: TRBD2 (6 bases). The CDR3 has 14 residues. Trimming took 6 bases from V and 3 from J, leaving 15 bases between them. CDR3 residues: CASRTGGVDYEQYF. Written as DNA, the CDR3 is TGTGCCAGCAGAACAGGCGGGGTTGACTACGAGCAGTACTTC.

The sample holds many counts of this clonotype. This chain connects TRBV12-3 or TRBV12-4 to TRBJ1-2; no definite D call. This CDR3 comprises 14 residues. Deletions cut 2 bases from V and 2 bases from J, with 9 bases between. Written as DNA, the CDR3 is TGTGCCAGCAGTTTATCCGGTCACAACTATGGCTACACCTTC. Its protein product is CASSLSGHNYGYTF.

This clonotype was seen once. V is TRBV2 and J is TRBJ1-2; tentative D call: TRBD1 (5 bases). The ends were cut back, 4 bases at V and 6 bases at J, with 15 bases in the middle. The length of the CDR3 is 14 residues. Germline V gives CDR1 SNHLY, CDR2 FYNNEI. CDR3 amino acids: CASSGGGGWNGYTF. DNA of the CDR3: TGTGCCAGCAGTGGGGGCGGAGGCTGGAATGGCTACACCTTC.

In the case of this clonotype: This sequence may be a read error, since a much larger clone differs from it by one base. The chain has TRBV11-2 and TRBJ2-1; 10 nucleotides match TRBD2. Looked up from germline, CDR1 is SGHAT and CDR2 is FQNNGV. CDR3 length: 18 residues. CDR3 sequence: CASTLEAHTSGTYNEQFF. For the CDR3, the DNA is TGTGCCAGCACCTTAGAGGCGCACACTAGCGGGACTTACAATGAGCAGTTCTTC.

This clonotype was recorded at least ten times. DNA of the CDR3: TGTGCCAGCAGCTTAAACGTGGGAGGCGAGCAGTACTTC. Protein sequence: CASSLNVGGEQYF. The chain links TRBV7-6 to TRBJ2-7, with a weak D call TRBD2 (6 bases). CDR3 length: 13 amino acids. With 2 bases removed from V and 6 bases from J, the gap between germline ends came to 11 bases. Germline assignment: CDR1 SGHVS and CDR2 FNYEAQ.